The TCR beta chain under discussion was sequenced for a study of regulatory T cells in long-lasting Graves disease. Study as a whole: Patients newly diagnosed with Graves' had been on antithyroid drugs for under 3 months. The study's findings and limits: Persistent cases favored TRBV28, TRBJ1-2 and TRBJ2-5. Persistent Graves' disease cases displayed lower TCR diversity than newly diagnosed ones. The persistent group shared 2,500 to 3,000 public clonotypes, more than the approximately 890 shared by new patients.

Trimming stripped 5 bases from V and 0 bases from J, with 14 bases between. This CDR3 is built from 16 residues. From germline, CDR1 is SGHAT and CDR2 FQNNGV. Researchers made TCR beta libraries by using iRepertoire HTBI primers and running Arm-PCR on CDR3 regions. TCRdb itself ran the multiplex PCR reads through MiXCR, one entry per CDR3 protein. The table records around 400,000 distinct CDR3 sequences, about an eighth of them present only once. Details on this clonotype: As yet, its antigen is unknown.

The time point denotes: newly diagnosed GD, antithyroid drugs for less than 3 months. PBMC RNA was the source of the TCR library. The same specimen was also included in a second study, on T cells in Graves' hyperthyroidism and ophthalmopathy.

This chain links TRBV11-2 with TRBJ2-1, with D perhaps matching TRBD2 (6 bases). The sample was peripheral blood mononuclear cells (PBMCs), taken at new diagnosis, from a patient treated with antithyroid drugs. This clonotype was sampled from a woman under 30 with Graves disease. The CDR3 loop reads CASSKRPEGSYNEQFF. For the CDR3, the DNA is TGTGCCAGCAGCAAGCGACCGGAGGGCTCCTACAATGAGCAGTTCTTC.